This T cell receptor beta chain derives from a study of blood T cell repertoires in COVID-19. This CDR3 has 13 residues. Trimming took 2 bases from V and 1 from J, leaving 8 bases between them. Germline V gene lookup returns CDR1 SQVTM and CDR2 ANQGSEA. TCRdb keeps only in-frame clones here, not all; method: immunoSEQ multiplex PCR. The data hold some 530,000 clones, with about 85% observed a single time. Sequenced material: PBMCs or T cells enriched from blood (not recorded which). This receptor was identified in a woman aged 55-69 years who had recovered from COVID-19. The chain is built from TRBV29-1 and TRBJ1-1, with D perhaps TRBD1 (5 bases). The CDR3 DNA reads TGCAGCGTTGAACAGGGAACGAACACTGAAGCTTTCTTT. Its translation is CSVEQGTNTEAFF. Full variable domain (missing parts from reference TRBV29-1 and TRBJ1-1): SAVISQKPSRDICQRGTSLTIQCQVDSQVTMMFWYRQQPGQSLTLIATANQGSEATYESGFVIDKFPISRPNLTFSTLTVSNMSPEDSSIYLCSVEQGTNTEAFFGQGTRLTVV.